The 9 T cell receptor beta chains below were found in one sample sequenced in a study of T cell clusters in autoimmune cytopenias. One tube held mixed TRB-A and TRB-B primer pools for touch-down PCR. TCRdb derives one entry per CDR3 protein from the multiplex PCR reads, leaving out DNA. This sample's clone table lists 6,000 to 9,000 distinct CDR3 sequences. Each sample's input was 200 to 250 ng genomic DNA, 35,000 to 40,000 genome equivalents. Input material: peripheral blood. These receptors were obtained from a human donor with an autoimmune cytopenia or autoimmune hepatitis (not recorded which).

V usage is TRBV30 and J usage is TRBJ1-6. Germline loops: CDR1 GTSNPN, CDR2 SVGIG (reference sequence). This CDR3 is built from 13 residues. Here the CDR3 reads CAWSPGYNSPLHF.

This CDR3 is CASYPAGEGADTQYF. The chain is built from TRBV6-5 and TRBJ2-3; TCRdb picks TRBD2, but there is no DNA to check that call. Germline V gives CDR1 MNHEY, CDR2 SVGAGI. CDR3 length: 15 residues.

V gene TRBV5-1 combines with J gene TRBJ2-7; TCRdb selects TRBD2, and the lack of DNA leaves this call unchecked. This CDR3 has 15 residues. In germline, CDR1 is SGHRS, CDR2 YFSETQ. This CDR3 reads CASSQGLAGRSEQYF.

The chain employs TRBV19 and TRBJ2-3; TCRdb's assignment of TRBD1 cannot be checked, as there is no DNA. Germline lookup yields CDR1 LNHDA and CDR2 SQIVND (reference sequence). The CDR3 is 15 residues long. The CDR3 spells CASIGGTGATDTQYF.

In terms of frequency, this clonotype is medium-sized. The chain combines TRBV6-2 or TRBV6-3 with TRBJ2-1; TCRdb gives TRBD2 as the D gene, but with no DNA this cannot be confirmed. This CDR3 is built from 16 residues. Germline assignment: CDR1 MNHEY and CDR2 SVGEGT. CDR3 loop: CASSNLLAAAYNEQFF.

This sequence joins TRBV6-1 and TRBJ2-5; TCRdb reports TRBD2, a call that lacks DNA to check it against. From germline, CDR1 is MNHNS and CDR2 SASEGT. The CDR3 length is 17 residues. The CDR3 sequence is CASSSDPSGLEQETQYF.

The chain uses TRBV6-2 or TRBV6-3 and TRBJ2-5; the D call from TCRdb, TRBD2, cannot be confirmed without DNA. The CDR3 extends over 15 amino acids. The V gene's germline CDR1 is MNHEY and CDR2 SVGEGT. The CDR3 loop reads CASSYVVVAPETQYF.

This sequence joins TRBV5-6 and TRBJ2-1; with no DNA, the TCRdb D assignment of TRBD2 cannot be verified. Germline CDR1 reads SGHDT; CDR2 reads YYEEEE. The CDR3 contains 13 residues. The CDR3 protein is CASSLSPLVEQFF.

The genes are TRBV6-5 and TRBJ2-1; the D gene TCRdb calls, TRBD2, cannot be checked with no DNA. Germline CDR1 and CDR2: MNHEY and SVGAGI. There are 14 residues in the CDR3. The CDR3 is CASNPADGSNEQFF.